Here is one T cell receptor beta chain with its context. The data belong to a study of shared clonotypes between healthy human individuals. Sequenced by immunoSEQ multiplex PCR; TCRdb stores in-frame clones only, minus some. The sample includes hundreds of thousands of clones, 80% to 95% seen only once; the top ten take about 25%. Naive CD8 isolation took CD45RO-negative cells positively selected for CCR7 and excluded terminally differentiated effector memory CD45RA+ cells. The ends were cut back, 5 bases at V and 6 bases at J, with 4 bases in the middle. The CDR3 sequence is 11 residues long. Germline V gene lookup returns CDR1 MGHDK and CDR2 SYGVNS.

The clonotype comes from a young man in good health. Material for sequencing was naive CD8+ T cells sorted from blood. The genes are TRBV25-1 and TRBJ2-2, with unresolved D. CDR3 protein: CASSLAGELFF. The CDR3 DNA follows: TGTGCCAGCAGTCTAGCCGGGGAGCTGTTTTTT.